This paragraph covers one T cell receptor (beta chain) sequence. The sample is drawn from a study of blood T cell repertoires in COVID-19. As processed by the authors: Amplification of reference gene primers was used by the study to estimate nucleated cell counts. Profiled with immunoSEQ multiplex PCR; TCRdb holds only in-frame clones, not every one. V and J calls and clone size are copied from that table; D and trimming were computed from the DNA. This table has fewer than 300,000 clones, approximately 87% appearing once. The sequencing input was peripheral blood. This sequence originates from a woman in her 70s with active or convalescent COVID-19.

The CDR3 protein is CAWMRSGTEAFF. CDR3 nucleotides: TGTGCCTGGATGCGGTCGGGCACTGAAGCTTTCTTT. The chain joins TRBV30 to TRBJ1-1; D gene unclear. Between the trimmed V and J ends, which lost 4 bases and 4 bases, there was a span of 10 bases. The V gene's germline CDR1 is GTSNPN and CDR2 SVGIG (reference sequence). The length of the CDR3 is 12 residues.